One sample yielded the 10 T cell receptor beta chains listed below, sequenced in a study of blood T cell repertoires in COVID-19. Sequencing used immunoSEQ multiplex PCR; TCRdb keeps in-frame clones, though not all of them. The sample includes 130,000 to 150,000 clones, around 85% of them seen just once. Sequencing was carried out using PBMCs or T cells enriched from blood (not recorded which). The receptor source for this set is a middle-aged man who had recovered from COVID-19.

This sequence joins TRBV7-8 and TRBJ1-5, with TRBD1 identical over 8 bases. The CDR3 consists of 16 residues. The germline CDR1 and CDR2 sequences are SGHVS and FQNEAQ. Unmatched junction bases numbered 7, after V lost 2 bases and J lost 4 bases. For the CDR3, the DNA is TGTGCCAGCAGCTTACTTACGGGACAGGAGAATCAGCCCCAGCATTTT. Translated, it gives CASSLLTGQENQPQHF.

The genes are TRBV5-1 and TRBJ1-6, with 9 bases lining up with TRBD1. This CDR3 contains 16 residues. CDR1 and CDR2 (germline): SGHRS, YFSETQ. J was trimmed by 5 bases and V by 1 base; bases with no gene match: 4. This CDR3 is CASSLTGGADNSPLHF. The CDR3 nucleotides are TGCGCCAGCAGCTTGACAGGGGGCGCGGATAATTCACCCCTCCACTTT.

The chain uses TRBV18 and TRBJ1-2, with a tentative D call TRBD1 (6 bases). The CDR3 has 15 residues. In germline, CDR1 is KGHSH, CDR2 LQKENI. V was shortened by 2 bases and J by 0 bases, with 10 bases between the two germline ends. The DNA of the CDR3 is TGTGCCAGCTCACCATATACAGGGCCTAACTATGGCTACACCTTC. This encodes CASSPYTGPNYGYTF.

The chain employs TRBV28 and TRBJ2-7, with TRBD1 matching 9 bases. The CDR3 contains 18 residues. The junction had 16 bases not matched to a gene; V was cut back by 6 bases and J by 1 base. CDR1 and CDR2 from the germline V gene are MDHEN and SYDVKM. CDR3 DNA: TGTGCCAGCAGCCGAACCACGTACCGGGACAGGGCATCCTACGAGCAGTACTTC. This codes for CASSRTTYRDRASYEQYF.

V gene TRBV18 combines with J gene TRBJ1-3; 7 bases align to TRBD1. The CDR3 extends over 15 amino acids. Germline V gene lookup returns CDR1 KGHSH and CDR2 LQKENI. The V and J ends lost 5 bases and 4 bases, in that order; junction bases with no gene match: 8. CDR3 region: CASSFGQAAGNTIYF. Here the CDR3 DNA reads TGTGCCAGCTCATTCGGACAGGCGGCGGGAAACACCATATATTTT. The full variable domain, in which reference TRBV18 and TRBJ1-3 provide the parts outside the CDR3, is NAGVMQNPRHLVRRRGQEARLRCSPMKGHSHVYWYRQLPEEGLKFMVYLQKENIIDESGMPKERFSAEFPKEGPSILRIQQVVRGDSAAYFCASSFGQAAGNTIYFGEGSWLTVV.

V gene TRBV19 combines with J gene TRBJ1-2; 8 nucleotides match TRBD1. This CDR3 contains 16 residues. Germline CDR1 LNHDA, CDR2 SQIVND (reference sequence). With V trimmed by 0 bases and J by 2 bases, 5 bases remained unmatched. The CDR3 sequence: CASSIDRGRLNYGYTF. The CDR3, as DNA: TGTGCCAGTAGTATAGACAGGGGGCGCCTGAACTATGGCTACACCTTC.

The chain recombines TRBV18 with TRBJ1-2, with no clear D. The CDR3 extends over 15 amino acids. V lost 3 bases and J lost 8, with 19 bases in between. The germline gives CDR1 KGHSH, CDR2 LQKENI. In nucleotides, the CDR3 is TGTGCCAGCTCACCCCCCAGCGGGCGTTCCTCGGGCTACACCTTC. Its protein is CASSPPSGRSSGYTF. The full variable domain, in which reference TRBV18 and TRBJ1-2 provide the parts outside the CDR3, is NAGVMQNPRHLVRRRGQEARLRCSPMKGHSHVYWYRQLPEEGLKFMVYLQKENIIDESGMPKERFSAEFPKEGPSILRIQQVVRGDSAAYFCASSPPSGRSSGYTFGSGTRLTVV.

J is TRBJ1-3 and V is TRBV7-2; D is ambiguous. CDR1 and CDR2 from the germline V gene are SGHTA and FQGNSA. With 2 bases removed from V and 4 bases from J, the gap between germline ends came to 12 bases. The CDR3 is made up of 15 amino acids. The CDR3 nucleotides read TGTGCCAGCAGCTTAACGTGGGGAGCAGGAAACACCATATATTTT. Protein: CASSLTWGAGNTIYF.

V usage is TRBV7-9 and J usage is TRBJ2-1; unclear D gene. Germline V gene lookup returns CDR1 SEHNR and CDR2 FQNEAQ (reference sequence). This CDR3 is built from 17 residues. Deletions cut 2 bases from V and 3 bases from J, with 17 bases between. The CDR3 nucleotides read TGTGCCAGCAGCTTACCAGGTCGGCTATCCGTCTACAATGAGCAGTTCTTC. Translating gives CASSLPGRLSVYNEQFF.

The chain couples TRBV7-9 to TRBJ2-7; 8 nucleotides align to TRBD1. The ends lost 10 bases at V and 2 bases at J; junction bases unmatched: 16. The germline gives CDR1 SEHNR, CDR2 FQNEAQ (reference sequence). CDR3 length equals 16 residues. DNA of the CDR3: TGTGCCAACACTAGGGACAGGTCTGTAGGAACCTACGAGCAGTACTTC. This encodes CANTRDRSVGTYEQYF. The variable domain in full, with the rest retrieved from reference TRBV7-9 and TRBJ2-7, is DTGVSQNPRHKITKRGQNVTFRCDPISEHNRLYWYRQTLGQGPEFLTYFQNEAQLEKSRLLSDRFSAERPKGSFSTLEIQRTEQGDSAMYLCANTRDRSVGTYEQYFGPGTRLTVT.